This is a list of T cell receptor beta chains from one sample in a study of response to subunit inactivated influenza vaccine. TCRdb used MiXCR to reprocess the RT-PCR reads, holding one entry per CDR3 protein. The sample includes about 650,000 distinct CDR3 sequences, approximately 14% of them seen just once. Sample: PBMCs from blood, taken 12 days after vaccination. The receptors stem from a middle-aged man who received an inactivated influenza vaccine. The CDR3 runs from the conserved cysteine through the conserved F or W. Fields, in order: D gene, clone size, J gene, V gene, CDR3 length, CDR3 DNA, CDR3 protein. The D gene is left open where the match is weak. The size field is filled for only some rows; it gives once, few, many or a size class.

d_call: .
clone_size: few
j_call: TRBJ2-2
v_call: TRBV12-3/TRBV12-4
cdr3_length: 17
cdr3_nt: TGTGCCAGCAGTTTCGAGGGAATAGGGCCGAACACCGGGGAGCTGTTTTTT
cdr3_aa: CASSFEGIGPNTGELFF

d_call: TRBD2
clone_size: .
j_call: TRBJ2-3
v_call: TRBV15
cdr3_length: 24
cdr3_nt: TGTGCCACCAGCAGAGAAGACCTCGGGCGGTGGCTAGCGGGGGCCCAACTTTACACAGATACGCAGTATTTT
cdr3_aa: CATSREDLGRWLAGAQLYTDTQYF

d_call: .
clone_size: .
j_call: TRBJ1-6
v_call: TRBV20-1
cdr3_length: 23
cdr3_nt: TGCAGTGCTAGAGTTTCCCTCAGGGAAAACTTTGAAATAACCCGCTCCTATAATTCACCCCTCCACTTT
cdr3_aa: CSARVSLRENFEITRSYNSPLHF

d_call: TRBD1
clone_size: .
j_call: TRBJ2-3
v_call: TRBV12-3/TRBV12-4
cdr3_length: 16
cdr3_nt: TGTGCCAGCAGTTCAATCAGGGGGCGCGGCACAGATACGCAGTATTTT
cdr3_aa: CASSSIRGRGTDTQYF

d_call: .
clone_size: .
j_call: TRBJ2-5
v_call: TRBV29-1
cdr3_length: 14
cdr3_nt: TGCAGCGCCTCGGGACGCCCCGGAGGCGAGACCCAGTACTTC
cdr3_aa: CSASGRPGGETQYF

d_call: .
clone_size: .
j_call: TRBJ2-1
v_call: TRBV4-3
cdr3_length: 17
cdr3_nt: TGCGCCAGCAGCCACCCGGGGGGCTTCCAGCCCTACAATGAGCAGTTCTTC
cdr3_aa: CASSHPGGFQPYNEQFF

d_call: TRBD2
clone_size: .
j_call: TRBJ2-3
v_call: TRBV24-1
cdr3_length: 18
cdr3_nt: TGTGCCACCAGTGATTCACCTTCTAGCGGGGGGGCGACAGATACGCAGTATTTT
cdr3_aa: CATSDSPSSGGATDTQYF

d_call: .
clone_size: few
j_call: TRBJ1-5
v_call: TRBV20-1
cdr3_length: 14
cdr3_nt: TGCAGTGCTATGCGGGGAGGCAGCAATCAGCCCCAGCATTTT
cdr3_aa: CSAMRGGSNQPQHF

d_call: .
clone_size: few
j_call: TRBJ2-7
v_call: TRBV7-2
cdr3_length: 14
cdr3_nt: TGTGCCAGCAGCAACGGACGGGTCTCCTACGAGCAGTACTTC
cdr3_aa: CASSNGRVSYEQYF

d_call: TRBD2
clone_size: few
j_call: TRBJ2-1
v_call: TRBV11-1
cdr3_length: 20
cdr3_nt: TGTGCCAGCAGCCCCCTTGGGCTAGCGGGAGGGCCGGGGTTCTACAATGAGCAGTTCTTC
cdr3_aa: CASSPLGLAGGPGFYNEQFF

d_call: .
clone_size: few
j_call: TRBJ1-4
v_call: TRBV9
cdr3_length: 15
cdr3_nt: TGTGCCAGCAGCGTAAGTCCTGCAACTAATGAAAAACTGTTTTTT
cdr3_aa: CASSVSPATNEKLFF

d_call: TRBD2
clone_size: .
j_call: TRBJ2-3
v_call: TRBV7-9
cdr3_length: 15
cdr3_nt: TGTGCCAGCAGCTCGGGGGGTCCTCGCACAGATACGCAGTATTTT
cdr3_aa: CASSSGGPRTDTQYF

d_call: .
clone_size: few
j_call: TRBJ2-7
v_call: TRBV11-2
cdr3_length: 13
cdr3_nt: TGTGCCAGCAGCTTAGGTGGGGCCGACGAGCAGTACTTC
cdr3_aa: CASSLGGADEQYF